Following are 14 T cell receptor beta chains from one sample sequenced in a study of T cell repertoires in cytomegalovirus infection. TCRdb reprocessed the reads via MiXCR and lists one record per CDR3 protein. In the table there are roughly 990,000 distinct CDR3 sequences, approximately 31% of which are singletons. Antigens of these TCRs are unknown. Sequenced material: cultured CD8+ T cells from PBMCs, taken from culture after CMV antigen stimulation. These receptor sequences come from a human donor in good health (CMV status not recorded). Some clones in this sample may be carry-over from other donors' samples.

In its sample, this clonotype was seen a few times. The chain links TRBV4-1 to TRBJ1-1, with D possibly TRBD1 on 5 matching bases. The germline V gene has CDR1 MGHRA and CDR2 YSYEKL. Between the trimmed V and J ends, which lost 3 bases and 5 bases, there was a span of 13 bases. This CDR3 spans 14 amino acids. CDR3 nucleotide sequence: TGCGCCAGCAGCCAGGAGTTGGGGGGGACTGAAGCTTTCTTT. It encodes CASSQELGGTEAFF.

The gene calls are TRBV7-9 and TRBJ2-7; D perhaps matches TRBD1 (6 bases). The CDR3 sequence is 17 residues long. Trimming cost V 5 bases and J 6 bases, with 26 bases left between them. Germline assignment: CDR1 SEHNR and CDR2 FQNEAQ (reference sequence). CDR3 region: CASSHTWDTGMASEQYF. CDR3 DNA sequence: TGTGCCAGCAGCCACACTTGGGATACAGGGATGGCGTCCGAGCAGTACTTC.

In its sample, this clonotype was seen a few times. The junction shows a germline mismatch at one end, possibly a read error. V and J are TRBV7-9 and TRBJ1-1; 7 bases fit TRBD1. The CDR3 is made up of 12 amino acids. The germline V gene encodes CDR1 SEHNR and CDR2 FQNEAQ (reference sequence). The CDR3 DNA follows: TGTGCCAGCAGTCCCGACAGGGACGGAACGATTTTT. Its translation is CASSPDRDGTIF. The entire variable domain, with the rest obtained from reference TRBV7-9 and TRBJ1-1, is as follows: DTGVSQNPRHKITKRGQNVTFRCDPISEHNRLYWYRQTLGQGPEFLTYFQNEAQLEKSRLLSDRFSAERPKGSFSTLEIQRTEQGDSAMYLCASSPDRDGTIFGQGTRLTVV.

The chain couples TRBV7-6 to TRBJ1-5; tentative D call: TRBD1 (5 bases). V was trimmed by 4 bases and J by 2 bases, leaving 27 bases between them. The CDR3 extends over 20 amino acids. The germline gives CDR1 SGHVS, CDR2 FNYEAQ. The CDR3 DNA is TGTGCCAGCAGCTCGGTTGCGACCACCGGGACGCGCTCGGGCAATCAGCCCCAGCATTTT. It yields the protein CASSSVATTGTRSGNQPQHF.

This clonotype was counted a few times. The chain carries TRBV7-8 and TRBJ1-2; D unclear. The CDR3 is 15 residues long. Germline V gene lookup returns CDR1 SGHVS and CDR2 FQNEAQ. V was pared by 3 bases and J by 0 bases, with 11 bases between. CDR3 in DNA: TGTGCCAGCAGCTTCTTACAAAGCACTAACTATGGCTACACCTTC. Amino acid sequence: CASSFLQSTNYGYTF. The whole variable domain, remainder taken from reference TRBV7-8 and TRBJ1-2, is GAGVSQSPRYKVAKRGQDVALRCDPISGHVSLFWYQQALGQGPEFLTYFQNEAQLDKSGLPSDRFFAERPEGSVSTLKIQRTQQEDSAVYLCASSFLQSTNYGYTFGSGTRLTVV.

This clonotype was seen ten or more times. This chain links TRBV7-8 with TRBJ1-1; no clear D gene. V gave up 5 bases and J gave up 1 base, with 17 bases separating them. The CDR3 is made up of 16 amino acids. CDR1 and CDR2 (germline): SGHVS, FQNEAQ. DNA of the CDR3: TGTGCCAGCAGCCAAAACTCCGGCGGGAGGAACACTGAAGCTTTCTTT. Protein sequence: CASSQNSGGRNTEAFF. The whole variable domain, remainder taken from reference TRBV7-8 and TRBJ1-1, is GAGVSQSPRYKVAKRGQDVALRCDPISGHVSLFWYQQALGQGPEFLTYFQNEAQLDKSGLPSDRFFAERPEGSVSTLKIQRTQQEDSAVYLCASSQNSGGRNTEAFFGQGTRLTVV.

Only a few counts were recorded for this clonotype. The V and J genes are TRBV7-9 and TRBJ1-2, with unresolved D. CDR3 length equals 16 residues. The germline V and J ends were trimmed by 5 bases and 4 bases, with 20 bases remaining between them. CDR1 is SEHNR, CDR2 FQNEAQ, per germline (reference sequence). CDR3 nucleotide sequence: TGTGCCAGCAGCGATACCGGGGTCAAGGGCCCCTATGGCTACACCTTC. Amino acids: CASSDTGVKGPYGYTF.

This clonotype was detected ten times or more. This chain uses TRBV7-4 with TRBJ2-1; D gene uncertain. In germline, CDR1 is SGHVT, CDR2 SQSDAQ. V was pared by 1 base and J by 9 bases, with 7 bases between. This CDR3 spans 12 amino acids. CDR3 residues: CASSLVSGEQFF. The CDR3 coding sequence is TGTGCCAGCAGCTTAGTGTCCGGTGAGCAGTTCTTC.

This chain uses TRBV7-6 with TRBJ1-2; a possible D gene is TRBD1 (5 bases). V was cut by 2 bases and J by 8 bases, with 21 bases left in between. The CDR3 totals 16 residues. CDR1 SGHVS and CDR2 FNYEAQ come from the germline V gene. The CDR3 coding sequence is TGTGCCAGCAGCTTACAGTGGGGCCGTAACGTTAAGGGCTACACCTTC. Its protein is CASSLQWGRNVKGYTF.

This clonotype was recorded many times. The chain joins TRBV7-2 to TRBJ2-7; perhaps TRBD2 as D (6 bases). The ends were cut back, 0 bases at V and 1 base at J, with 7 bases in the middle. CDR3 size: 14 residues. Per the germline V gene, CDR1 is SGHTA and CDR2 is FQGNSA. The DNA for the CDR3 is TGTGCCAGCAGCTTAGCAGGGAGGTCCTACGAGCAGTACGTC. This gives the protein CASSLAGRSYEQYV.

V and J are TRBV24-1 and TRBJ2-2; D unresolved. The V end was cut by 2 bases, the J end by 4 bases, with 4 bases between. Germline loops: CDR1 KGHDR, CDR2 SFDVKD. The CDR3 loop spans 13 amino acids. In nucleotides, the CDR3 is TGTGCCACCAGTGATTACGGCACCGGGGAGCTGTTTTTT. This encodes CATSDYGTGELFF.

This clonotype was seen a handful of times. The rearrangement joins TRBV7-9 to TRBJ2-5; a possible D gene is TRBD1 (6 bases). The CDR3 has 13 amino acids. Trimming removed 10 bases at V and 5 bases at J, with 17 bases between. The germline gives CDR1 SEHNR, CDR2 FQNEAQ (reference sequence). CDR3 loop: CAIMIQGQETQYF. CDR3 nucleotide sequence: TGTGCCATCATGATACAGGGCCAGGAGACCCAGTACTTC.

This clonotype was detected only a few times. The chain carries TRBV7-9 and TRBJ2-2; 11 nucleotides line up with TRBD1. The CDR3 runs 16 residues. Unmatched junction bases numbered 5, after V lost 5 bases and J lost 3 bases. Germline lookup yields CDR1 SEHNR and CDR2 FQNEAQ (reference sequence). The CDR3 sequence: CASSPLGQGDTGELFF. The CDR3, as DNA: TGTGCCAGCAGCCCCTTGGGACAGGGGGACACCGGGGAGCTGTTTTTT.

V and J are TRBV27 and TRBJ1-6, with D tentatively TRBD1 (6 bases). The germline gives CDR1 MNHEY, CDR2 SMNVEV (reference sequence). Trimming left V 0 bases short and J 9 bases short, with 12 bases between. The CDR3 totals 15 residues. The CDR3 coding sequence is TGTGCCAGCAGTTTATCGACCGGGGGCGTTTCACCCCTCCACTTT. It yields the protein CASSLSTGGVSPLHF.